These 2 T cell receptor beta chains were all obtained from the same sample, sequenced in a study of T cells in Graves' hyperthyroidism and ophthalmopathy. The investigators amplified TCR beta CDR3 regions from RNA transcripts. HTBI primers were employed in a first-round RT-PCR of the TCR CDR3. Via MiXCR, TCRdb re-called the multiplex PCR reads, giving one row per CDR3 protein. The sample has approximately 330,000 distinct CDR3 sequences, around 20% seen once. Sequencing was performed on blood. The receptors were gathered from a woman in her 50s with Graves' hyperthyroidism.

This clonotype has ten or more counts. The J gene is TRBJ2-1, the V gene TRBV7-9, with 7 bases aligning to TRBD1. V shed 3 bases, J shed 8 bases, and the junction held 10 bases outside the gene matches. This CDR3 is 15 amino acids long. Germline CDR1 and CDR2: SEHNR and FQNEAQ (reference sequence). The CDR3 spells CASSLTGKRNYEQFF. In DNA, the CDR3 is TGTGCCAGCAGCTTGACAGGGAAGCGCAATTATGAGCAGTTCTTC.

This chain joins TRBV13 and TRBJ2-7; tentatively, D is TRBD2 (6 bases). CDR3 length: 13 residues. Germline CDR1 and CDR2: PRHDT and FYEKMQ (reference sequence). This CDR3 is CDGTWDSSYEQYF. CDR3 DNA sequence: TGTGACGGCACCTGGGACTCTTCCTACGAGCAGTACTTC.